This TCR beta chain was retrieved from a study of beta chain features in type 1 diabetes. The CDR3 has 12 residues. From germline, CDR1 is MDHEN and CDR2 SYDVKM. V lost 3 bases to trimming and J lost 2 bases, with 5 bases between them. The entirety of the isolated RNA underwent reverse transcription, so expressed TCRB transcripts were sequenced. Generated by immunoSEQ multiplex PCR, the TCRdb table keeps only in-frame clones and is missing some. The sample lists under 950,000 clones; 15% to 20% were seen once. Note on this clone: Its antigen is unknown.

Study results and caveats: A potential influence of HLA type upon TCRB rearrangement remained unresolved herein.

This sequence joins TRBV28 and TRBJ2-7; D is ambiguous. Sequencing used naive CD4+ T cells from blood. This clonotype was sampled from a woman under 30 in good health. The CDR3 loop is CASSFATYEQYF. CDR3 in DNA: TGTGCCAGCAGTTTCGCCACCTACGAGCAGTACTTC.